This passage covers 12 T cell receptor beta chains from one sample sequenced in a study of blood T cell repertoires in COVID-19. The assay was immunoSEQ multiplex PCR, and TCRdb's table has in-frame clones only and misses some. This sample has approximately 200,000 clones, with approximately 91% found just once. Source material: peripheral blood. These receptors were obtained from a man between 65 and 79 years old with active or convalescent COVID-19.

This chain joins TRBV10-3 and TRBJ2-2; D is undetermined. Germline lookup yields CDR1 ENHRY and CDR2 SYGVKD. Trimming pared 6 bases from V and 1 base from J, leaving 9 bases between. The CDR3 is 14 residues long. CDR3: CAIRPGENTGELFF. The DNA of the CDR3 is TGTGCCATCAGGCCTGGAGAGAACACCGGGGAGCTGTTTTTT.

In DNA, the CDR3 is TGCAGCGTAGCGACTAGCGGGAGATACAATGAGCAGTTCTTC. The encoded protein is CSVATSGRYNEQFF. This chain links TRBV29-1 with TRBJ2-1; 12 bases are shared with TRBD2. With V trimmed by 6 bases and J by 4 bases, 4 bases remained unmatched. From germline, CDR1 is SQVTM and CDR2 ANQGSEA. The CDR3 consists of 14 residues.

V and J are TRBV5-6 and TRBJ2-7; D remains unclear. The germline gives CDR1 SGHDT, CDR2 YYEEEE. The CDR3 runs to 11 residues. Between the trimmed V and J ends, which lost 2 bases and 4 bases, there was a span of 4 bases. For the CDR3, the DNA is TGTGCCAGCAGCTTTCTTTACGAGCAGTACTTC. Translating gives CASSFLYEQYF.

CDR3 DNA sequence: TGTGCCAGCAGCCTGGGACATACCGACACTGAAGCTTTCTTT. This encodes CASSLGHTDTEAFF. This chain uses TRBV3-1 (or the pseudogene TRBV3-2) with TRBJ1-1; a weak D match, TRBD1 (6 bases). Germline CDR1 is LGHDT and CDR2 is YNNKEL (reference sequence). The CDR3 is 14 residues long. V was clipped by 4 bases and J by 3 bases, with 12 bases between them.

The chain employs TRBV5-1 and TRBJ2-7; possible D gene TRBD2, 5 bases. The CDR3 spans 13 residues. The germline V gene has CDR1 SGHRS and CDR2 YFSETQ. Trimming left V 0 bases short and J 7 bases short, with 11 bases between. The CDR3 region is CASSLDIRREQYF. CDR3 DNA: TGCGCCAGCAGCTTGGATATTCGGAGGGAGCAGTACTTC.

V is TRBV19 and J is TRBJ2-7; TRBD2 matches 12 bases. Trimming removed 3 bases from V and 3 bases from J; junction bases left unmatched: 15. This CDR3 spans 19 amino acids. Germline V lookup: CDR1 LNHDA, CDR2 SQIVND (reference sequence). The DNA for the CDR3 is TGTGCCAGTAGTATCTCTTATAATCTAGGACTAGCGGGAATCTACGAGCAGTACTTC. Amino acid sequence: CASSISYNLGLAGIYEQYF.

The genes are TRBV6-2 or TRBV6-3 and TRBJ2-7; 9 nucleotides line up with TRBD1. There are 14 residues in the CDR3. With 6 bases clipped from V and 4 bases from J, the junction kept 7 bases outside the gene matches. From germline, CDR1 is MNHEY and CDR2 SVGEGT. CDR3 loop: CASSRGQGGYEQYF. The CDR3 nucleotides are TGTGCCAGCAGCAGGGGACAGGGAGGGTACGAGCAGTACTTC.

The chain has TRBV10-2 and TRBJ1-1; 7 nucleotides line up with TRBD1. Germline loops: CDR1 WSHSY, CDR2 SAAADI. The CDR3 runs 16 residues. The ends lost 7 bases at V and 4 bases at J; junction bases unmatched: 15. The CDR3 nucleotides read TGCGCCAGCACCGGGACAGCCTTTTCGTGGAGCACTGAAGCTTTCTTT. Its protein product is CASTGTAFSWSTEAFF.

This clone came up once. The chain uses TRBV7-6 and TRBJ1-6, with a weak D call TRBD1 (6 bases). CDR1 SGHVS and CDR2 FNYEAQ come from the germline V gene. This CDR3 region has 16 residues. V was pared by 4 bases and J by 7 bases, with 17 bases between. The CDR3 DNA follows: TGTGCCAGCAGCTCGTCGGTAGACAGGATCAATTCACCCCTCCACTTT. Residues: CASSSSVDRINSPLHF.

This chain uses TRBV27 with TRBJ2-1; 13 bases are shared with TRBD2. This CDR3 has 14 amino acids. With 7 bases clipped from V and 7 bases from J, the junction kept 4 bases outside the gene matches. Germline V lookup: CDR1 MNHEY, CDR2 SMNVEV (reference sequence). The CDR3 DNA follows: TGTGCCAGCACCGAGACTAGCGGGAGGAATGAGCAGTTCTTC. This encodes CASTETSGRNEQFF.

The chain has TRBV3-1 (or the pseudogene TRBV3-2) and TRBJ2-7; 11 nucleotides agree with TRBD1. This CDR3 region has 17 residues. V lost 5 bases and J lost 2; bases outside the gene matches: 11. Germline-derived CDR1 and CDR2 are LGHDT and YNNKEL (reference sequence). DNA of the CDR3: TGTGCCAGCAGCAGAAGCCCTTCGGGACAGGGGGCCTACGAGCAGTACTTC. Amino acids: CASSRSPSGQGAYEQYF.

V and J are TRBV5-4 and TRBJ2-4; 8 nucleotides agree with TRBD1. CDR1 is SGHNT, CDR2 YYREEE, per germline (reference sequence). The CDR3 contains 13 residues. V lost 2 bases, J lost 9 bases, and 4 bases stayed unmatched. The CDR3 nucleotides read TGTGCCAGCAGCTTCGGACAGGGAGGCATTCAGTACTTC. Translating gives CASSFGQGGIQYF.